These 11 T cell receptor beta chains were sequenced from one sample in a study of blood T cell repertoires in COVID-19. TCRdb keeps only in-frame clones here, not all; method: immunoSEQ multiplex PCR. This sample has 120,000 to 150,000 clones; more than 75% occur once, and the top ten carry over 12%. Sequenced material: peripheral blood. Every receptor here comes from a human donor with acute or convalescent COVID-19. The donor label of this sample is uncertain.

The chain's CDR3 is CASSLDGGGAPSADTQYF. The CDR3 bases are TGCGCCAGCAGCTTGGATGGCGGGGGGGCCCCCAGCGCAGATACGCAGTATTTT. V and J are TRBV5-1 and TRBJ2-3; 9 bases agree with TRBD2. The CDR3 has 18 residues. The junction had 12 bases not matched to a gene; V was cut back by 0 bases and J by 4 bases. The germline CDR1 and CDR2 sequences are SGHRS and YFSETQ.

The chain joins TRBV10-3 to TRBJ2-3; D may be TRBD2 (6 bases). This CDR3 spans 14 amino acids. Trimming removed 3 bases at V and 6 bases at J, with 13 bases between. The germline V gene has CDR1 ENHRY and CDR2 SYGVKD. The CDR3 spells CAISDATAGDTQYF. For the CDR3, the DNA is TGTGCCATCAGTGACGCGACGGCGGGGGATACGCAGTATTTT.

This chain links TRBV5-1 with TRBJ2-1; D unclear. Germline V lookup: CDR1 SGHRS, CDR2 YFSETQ. Trimming shortened V by 0 bases and J by 8 bases, and 6 bases separated the two germline ends. CDR3 length: 12 amino acids. As DNA, the CDR3 is TGCGCCAGCAGCTTGGGGCAGGATGAGCAGTTCTTC. It codes for CASSLGQDEQFF.

The V gene is TRBV6-6, the J gene TRBJ1-1; 8 nucleotides agree with TRBD1. The J segment lost 4 bases and the V segment lost 5 bases, leaving 3 bases of the junction unmatched. CDR1 is MNHNY and CDR2 is SVGAGI in the germline V gene (reference sequence). CDR3 length equals 13 residues. The CDR3 DNA sequence: TGTGCCAGCAGTAACACAGGGGGCACTGAAGCTTTCTTT. As protein: CASSNTGGTEAFF.

The chain couples TRBV27 to TRBJ2-1; the D is unclear. The CDR3 has 11 amino acids. Germline V gene sequence: CDR1 MNHEY, CDR2 SMNVEV (reference sequence). Trimming shortened V by 7 bases and J by 6 bases, and 7 bases separated the two germline ends. The CDR3 coding sequence is TGTGCCAGCACGTCCCCCAATGAGCAGTTCTTC. Translating it yields CASTSPNEQFF.

This clone came up once. The chain recombines TRBV4-2 with TRBJ1-2; D ambiguous. The CDR3 runs 13 residues. Germline V gives CDR1 LGHNA, CDR2 YNFKEQ. Deletions cut 1 base from V and 2 bases from J, with 5 bases between. The CDR3 nucleotides are TGTGCCAGCAGCCAAGGTACAAACTATGGCTACACCTTC. This sequence encodes CASSQGTNYGYTF.

This clone has just a few counts. The chain employs TRBV4-3 and TRBJ2-1, with D maybe TRBD1 (5 bases). Germline V lookup: CDR1 LGHNA, CDR2 YSLEER. The CDR3 totals 16 residues. The V end lost 0 bases, the J end lost 7 bases, and 16 bases lay between the germline ends. The CDR3: CASSQDPRAVGNEQFF. CDR3 bases: TGCGCCAGCAGCCAAGATCCCAGGGCGGTGGGGAATGAGCAGTTCTTC.

The chain carries TRBV19 and TRBJ1-2, with TRBD1 matching over 7 bases. This CDR3 spans 14 amino acids. Losses at the gene ends were 3 bases for V and 4 bases for J; bases not matched to a gene: 5. The germline CDR1 and CDR2 sequences are LNHDA and SQIVND (reference sequence). In DNA, the CDR3 is TGTGCCAGTAGTATTAGGGGGCTTGGCTATGGCTACACCTTC. Translated: CASSIRGLGYGYTF.

This chain uses TRBV7-2 with TRBJ2-2; 10 bases fit TRBD2. The V segment lost 0 bases and the J segment 8 bases; nucleotides outside the gene matches: 12. The CDR3 spans 18 residues. Germline CDR1 reads SGHTA; CDR2 reads FQGNSA. The CDR3 loop is CASSLAEGLAPIWGELFF. CDR3 coding DNA: TGTGCCAGCAGCTTAGCGGAGGGACTAGCGCCGATCTGGGGGGAGCTGTTTTTT.

This sequence joins TRBV7-2 and TRBJ2-5; 8 positions match TRBD2. Trimming took 2 bases from V and 2 from J; bases not matched to a gene: 7. The CDR3 runs 16 residues. The V gene's germline CDR1 is SGHTA and CDR2 FQGNSA. The CDR3 sequence: CASSLSAGGLQETQYF. The DNA of the CDR3 is TGTGCCAGCAGCTTAAGTGCGGGGGGCCTTCAAGAGACCCAGTACTTC.

This chain links TRBV5-1 with TRBJ2-7; TRBD1 matches 7 bases. The trim removed 4 bases at V and 5 bases at J, leaving 12 bases unmatched. The CDR3 sequence is 15 residues long. Looked up from germline, CDR1 is SGHRS and CDR2 is YFSETQ. The CDR3 region is CASSLLPAGGNEQYF. CDR3 nucleotide sequence: TGCGCCAGCAGCCTCTTACCGGCAGGGGGAAACGAGCAGTACTTC.